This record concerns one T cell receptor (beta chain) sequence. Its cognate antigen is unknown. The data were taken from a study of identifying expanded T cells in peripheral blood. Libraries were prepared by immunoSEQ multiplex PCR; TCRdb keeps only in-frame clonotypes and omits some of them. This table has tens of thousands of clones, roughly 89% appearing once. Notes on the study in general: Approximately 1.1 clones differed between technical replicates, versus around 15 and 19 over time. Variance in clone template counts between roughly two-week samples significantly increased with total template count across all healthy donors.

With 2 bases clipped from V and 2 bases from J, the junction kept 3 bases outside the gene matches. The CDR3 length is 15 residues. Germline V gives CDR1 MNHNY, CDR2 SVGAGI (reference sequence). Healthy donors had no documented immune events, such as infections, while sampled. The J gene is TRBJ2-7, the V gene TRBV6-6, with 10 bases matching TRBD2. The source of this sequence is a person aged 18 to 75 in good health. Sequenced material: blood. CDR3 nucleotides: TGTGCCAGCAGTTACGAAGCGGGAGGGCCCTACGAGCAGTACTTC. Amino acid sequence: CASSYEAGGPYEQYF.